The sequence of this T cell receptor (beta chain) was determined in a study of beta chain features in type 1 diabetes. Expressed TCRB transcripts were sequenced because the isolated RNA had all been reverse transcribed beforehand. Profiled with immunoSEQ multiplex PCR; TCRdb holds only in-frame clones, not every one. Seen here are hundreds of thousands of clones, roughly 30% observed once, and the top ten hold almost 0.065%. Study-level points and caveats: In every one of the four CD4+ subsets, TCRB CDR3s were moderately but significantly shorter in Type 1 diabetes patients.

About this clone: Its antigen is still unknown.

CD4+ naive, central memory, regulatory and stem cell-like memory cells were sorted via CD45RO/CCR7/CD25/CD127/CD95/CD27. Populations isolated by sorting all had purity greater than 95%. Material: naive CD4+ T cells from blood. This clonotype originated in a man younger than 35 in good health.

The CDR3 loop reads CASTLVGGRFSDTQYF. The CDR3 region has the DNA TGTGCCAGCACCCTAGTTGGGGGAAGGTTCTCAGATACGCAGTATTTT. The chain joins TRBV7-9 to TRBJ2-3; possibly TRBD1 or TRBD2 for D (5 bases each). Germline CDR1 SEHNR, CDR2 FQNEAQ (reference sequence). The CDR3 runs to 16 residues. Trimming left V 7 bases short and J 4 bases short, with 21 bases between.